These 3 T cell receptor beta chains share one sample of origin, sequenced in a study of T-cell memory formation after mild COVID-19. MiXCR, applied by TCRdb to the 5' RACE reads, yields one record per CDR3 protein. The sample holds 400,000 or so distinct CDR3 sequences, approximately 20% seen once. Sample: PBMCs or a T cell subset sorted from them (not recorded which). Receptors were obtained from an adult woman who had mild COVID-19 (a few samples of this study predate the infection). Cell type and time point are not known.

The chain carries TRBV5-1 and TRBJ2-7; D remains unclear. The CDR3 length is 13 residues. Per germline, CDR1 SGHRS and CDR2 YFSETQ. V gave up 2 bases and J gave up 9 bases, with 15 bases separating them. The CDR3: CASSFDNTRGQYF. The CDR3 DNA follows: TGCGCCAGCAGCTTTGACAATACCCGAGGGCAGTACTTC.

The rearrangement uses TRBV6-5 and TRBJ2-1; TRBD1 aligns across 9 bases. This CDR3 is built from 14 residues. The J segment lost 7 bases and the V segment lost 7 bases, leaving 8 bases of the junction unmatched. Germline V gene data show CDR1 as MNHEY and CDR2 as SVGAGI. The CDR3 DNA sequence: TGTGCCAGCACCGACTTCGGGACAGGGAATGAGCAGTTCTTC. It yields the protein CASTDFGTGNEQFF.

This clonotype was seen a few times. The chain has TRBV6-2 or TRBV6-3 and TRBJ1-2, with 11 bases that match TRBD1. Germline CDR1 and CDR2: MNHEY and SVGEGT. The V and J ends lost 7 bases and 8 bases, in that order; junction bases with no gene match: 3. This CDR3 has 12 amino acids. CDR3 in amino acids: CASTGTGGGYTF. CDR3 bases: TGTGCCAGCACCGGGACAGGGGGAGGCTACACCTTC.